This T cell receptor (beta chain) was sequenced for a study of blood T cell repertoires in COVID-19. CDR1 is MNHEY, CDR2 SVGAGI, per germline. The V end was cut by 5 bases, the J end by 1 base, with 12 bases between. The CDR3 totals 14 residues. Libraries were prepared by immunoSEQ multiplex PCR; TCRdb keeps only in-frame clonotypes and omits some of them. The sample lists fewer than 250,000 clones, approximately 85% occurring once. Concerning this clone: Other DNA sequences in the same sample also yield this CDR3.

The chain carries TRBV6-5 and TRBJ2-7; D is uncertain. Sequencing used peripheral blood. The receptor's source is a middle-aged man with acute or convalescent COVID-19. CDR3 sequence (DNA): TGTGCCAGCAGTAACCAAGGCGGATCCTACGAGCAGTACTTC. It specifies CASSNQGGSYEQYF.